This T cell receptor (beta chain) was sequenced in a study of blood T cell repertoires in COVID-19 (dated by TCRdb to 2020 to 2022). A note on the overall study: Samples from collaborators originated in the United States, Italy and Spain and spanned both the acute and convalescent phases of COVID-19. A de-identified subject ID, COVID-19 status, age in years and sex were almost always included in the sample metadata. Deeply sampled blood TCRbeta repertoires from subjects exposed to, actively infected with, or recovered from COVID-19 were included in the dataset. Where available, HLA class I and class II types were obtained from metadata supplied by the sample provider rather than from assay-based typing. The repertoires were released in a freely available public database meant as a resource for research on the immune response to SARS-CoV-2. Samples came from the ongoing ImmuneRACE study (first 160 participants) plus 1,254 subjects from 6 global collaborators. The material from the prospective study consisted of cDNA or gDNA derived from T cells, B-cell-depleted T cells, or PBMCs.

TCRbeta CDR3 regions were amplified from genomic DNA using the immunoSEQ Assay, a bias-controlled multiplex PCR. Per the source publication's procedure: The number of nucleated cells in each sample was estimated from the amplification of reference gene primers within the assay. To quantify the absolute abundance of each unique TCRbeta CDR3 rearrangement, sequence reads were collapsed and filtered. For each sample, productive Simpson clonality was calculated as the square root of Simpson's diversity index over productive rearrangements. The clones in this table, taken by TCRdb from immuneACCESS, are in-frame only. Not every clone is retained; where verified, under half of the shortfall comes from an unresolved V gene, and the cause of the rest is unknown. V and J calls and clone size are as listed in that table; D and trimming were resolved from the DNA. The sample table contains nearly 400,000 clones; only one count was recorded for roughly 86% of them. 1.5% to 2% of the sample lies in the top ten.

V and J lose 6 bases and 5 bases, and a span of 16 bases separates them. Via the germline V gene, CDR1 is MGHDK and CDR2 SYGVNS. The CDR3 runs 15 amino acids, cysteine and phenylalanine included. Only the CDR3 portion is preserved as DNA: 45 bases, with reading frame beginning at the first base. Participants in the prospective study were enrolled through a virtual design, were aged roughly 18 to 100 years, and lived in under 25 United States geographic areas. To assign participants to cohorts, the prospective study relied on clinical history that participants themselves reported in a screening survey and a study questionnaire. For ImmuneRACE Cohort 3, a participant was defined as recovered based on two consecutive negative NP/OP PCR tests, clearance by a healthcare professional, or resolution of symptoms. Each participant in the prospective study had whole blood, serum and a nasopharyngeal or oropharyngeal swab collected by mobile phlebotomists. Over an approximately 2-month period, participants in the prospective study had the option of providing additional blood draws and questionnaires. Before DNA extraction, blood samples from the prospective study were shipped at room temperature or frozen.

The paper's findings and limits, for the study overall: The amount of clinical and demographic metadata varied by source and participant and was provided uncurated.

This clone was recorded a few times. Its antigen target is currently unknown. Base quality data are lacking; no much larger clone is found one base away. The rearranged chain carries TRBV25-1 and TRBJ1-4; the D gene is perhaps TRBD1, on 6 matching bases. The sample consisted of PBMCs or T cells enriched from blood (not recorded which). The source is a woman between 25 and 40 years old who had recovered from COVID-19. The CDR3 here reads CASSATDSLNEKLFF. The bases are TGTGCCAGCAGCGCTACGGACAGCCTAAATGAAAAACTGTTTTTT.